This is a list of T cell receptor beta chains from one sample in a study of T cells in Graves' hyperthyroidism and ophthalmopathy. MiXCR, applied by TCRdb to the multiplex PCR reads, yields one record per CDR3 protein. The sample holds about 290,000 distinct CDR3 sequences; about 13% are singletons and the top ten take under 8%. Material: blood. These receptors were collected from a woman in her thirties or forties with Graves' hyperthyroidism. Each CDR3 is given with its conserved first and last residue. The order of the fields is D gene, V gene, J gene, clone size, CDR3 DNA, CDR3 protein. D genes are given only for firm matches. A row's size may be missing; if present it is once, few, many or a size class.

>TRBD2|TRBV10-3|TRBJ2-7|.
TGTGCCATCAGTGAAGGGCTAGCGGGAGGCGACGAGCAGTACTTC
CAISEGLAGGDEQYF
>TRBD1|TRBV12-3/TRBV12-4|TRBJ2-7|many
TGTGCCAGCACCAGCGGGGACAGGGCCTACGAGCAGTACTTC
CASTSGDRAYEQYF
>.|TRBV2|TRBJ2-1|.
TGTGCCAGCAGTGCGGGGGCGGGAGACTACAATGAGCAGTTCTTC
CASSAGAGDYNEQFF
>.|TRBV11-2|TRBJ1-4|many
TGTGCCAGCAGCTCGCTATATGAAAAACTGTTTTTT
CASSSLYEKLFF
>TRBD2|TRBV20-1|TRBJ2-5|many
TGCAGTGCTCTTGGACTAGCGGTTCAAGAGACCCAGTACTTC
CSALGLAVQETQYF
>.|TRBV7-9|TRBJ1-2|many
TGTGCCAGCAGTCTCGGTAGCCTTAACTATGGCTACACCTTC
CASSLGSLNYGYTF
>.|TRBV12-3/TRBV12-4|TRBJ2-7|many
TGTGCCAGCACCCGAACCAGGGGATCCTACGAGCAGTACTTC
CASTRTRGSYEQYF
>.|TRBV12-3/TRBV12-4|TRBJ1-5|few
TGTGCCAGCAGTCTAAGCTATAGCAATCAGCCCCAGCATTTT
CASSLSYSNQPQHF
>TRBD1|TRBV12-3/TRBV12-4|TRBJ2-5|.
TGTGCCAGCAGTCCGTCAGGGGGCTCGCGAGAGACCCAGTACTTC
CASSPSGGSRETQYF
>.|TRBV27|TRBJ2-2|many
TGTGCCAGCAGTTTGGGCACCCGTCCCACCGGGGAGCTGTTTTTT
CASSLGTRPTGELFF
>.|TRBV6-1|TRBJ2-7|many
TGTGCCAGCAGTGAAGAGGGCTTTAGCTCCTACGAGCAGTACTTC
CASSEEGFSSYEQYF
>.|TRBV6-1|TRBJ1-4|many
TGTGCCAGCAGTGAAGCAACTAATGAAAAACTGTTTTTT
CASSEATNEKLFF
>TRBD1|TRBV24-1|TRBJ1-6|.
TGTGCCAGCAGTACAGGACAGGGATTTTCACCCCTCCACTTT
CASSTGQGFSPLHF
>.|TRBV5-1|TRBJ2-2|.
TGCGCCAGCAGCTCCTCATGGACGGACGGGGAGCTGTTTTTT
CASSSSWTDGELFF
>TRBD1|TRBV15|TRBJ1-5|many
TGTGCCACCAGCAGGGCCCAGGGGGAGCCCCAGCATTTT
CATSRAQGEPQHF
>TRBD1|TRBV28|TRBJ2-5|many
TGTGCCAGCAGCCTGACAGGGTCAAAAGAGACCCAGTACTTC
CASSLTGSKETQYF
>.|TRBV7-9|TRBJ2-2|few
TGTGCCAGCAGCTCACAGGGGGGGGCCGGGGAGCTGTTTTTT
CASSSQGGAGELFF
>.|TRBV30|TRBJ2-3|few
TGTGCCTGGAGTAGCGGGTCTAGCACAGATACGCAGTATTTT
CAWSSGSSTDTQYF
>.|TRBV2|TRBJ2-5|many
TGTGCCGCCCGCACGAGGGTGACCCAGTACTTC
CAARTRVTQYF
>.|TRBV24-1|TRBJ1-4|many
TGTGCCACCAGTGAAGGGCTCACGAATAATGAAAAACTGTTTTTT
CATSEGLTNNEKLFF
>TRBD1|TRBV7-7|TRBJ1-1|many
TGTGCTAGCAGCAGATCGACAGGGGAGAACACTGAAGCTTTCTTT
CASSRSTGENTEAFF
>.|TRBV10-2|TRBJ2-5|.
TGCGCCAGCAGTGAGACAGAAGAGACCCAGTACTTC
CASSETEETQYF
>.|TRBV5-1|TRBJ2-3|many
TGCGCCAGCACCCGTAGGGCTAGCCGAGGAACAGATACGCAGTATTTT
CASTRRASRGTDTQYF
>TRBD2|TRBV7-2|TRBJ2-1|few
TGTGCCAGCAGCTTAGGGCCGGAGACTAGCGGGAGGCTGAGCTCCTACAATGAGCAGTTCTTC
CASSLGPETSGRLSSYNEQFF
>.|TRBV28|TRBJ1-6|many
TGTGCCAGCACCGGGGCAGATTATAATTCACCCCTCCACTTT
CASTGADYNSPLHF
>.|TRBV7-6|TRBJ1-1|many
TGTGCCAGCAGTCCAGTGGGGCGGAACACTGAAGCTTTCTTT
CASSPVGRNTEAFF
>TRBD1|TRBV6-1|TRBJ1-2|many
TGTGCCAGCAGTCCAAAGGGGGCTAGGCACGGCTACACCTTC
CASSPKGARHGYTF
>.|TRBV24-1|TRBJ1-2|many
TGTGCCACCAGTGACTGGGACGGGCGGGGCTACACCTTC
CATSDWDGRGYTF
>.|TRBV5-1|TRBJ2-1|.
TGCGCCAGCAGCTTGGACGGGAATGAGCAGTTCTTC
CASSLDGNEQFF
>TRBD1|TRBV7-2|TRBJ2-2|many
TGTGCCAGCAGCTACGGACAGGGTTCGAGGGAGCTGTTTTTT
CASSYGQGSRELFF
>.|TRBV2|TRBJ1-4|many
TGTGCCAGCAGTGAAGCTGGAGTGCAGAATGAAAAACTGTTTTTT
CASSEAGVQNEKLFF
>TRBD1|TRBV28|TRBJ2-3|.
TGTGCCAGCAGTAGACGACAGGGCCGCACAGATACGCAGTATTTT
CASSRRQGRTDTQYF
>.|TRBV10-3|TRBJ2-1|many
TGTGCCATCAGTGAACAGTCATACAATGAGCAGTTCTTC
CAISEQSYNEQFF
>.|TRBV20-1|TRBJ2-5|many
TGCAGTGCTAGGGGTGGGGGGCCGGGTGAGACCCAGTACTTC
CSARGGGPGETQYF
>.|TRBV7-9|TRBJ2-7|many
TGTGCCAGCAGCTTAGACCCGGGACTGACCTACGAGCAGTACTTC
CASSLDPGLTYEQYF
>TRBD1|TRBV20-1|TRBJ1-5|many
TGCAGTGCCTGGACAGGGTATAGCAATCAGCCCCAGCATTTT
CSAWTGYSNQPQHF
>.|TRBV20-1|TRBJ2-5|many
TGCAGTGCCCGGAGCGTCCAAGAGACCCAGTACTTC
CSARSVQETQYF
>.|TRBV28|TRBJ2-3|.
TGTGCCAGCAGACACCCCACAGATACGCAGTATTTT
CASRHPTDTQYF
>.|TRBV5-1|TRBJ1-1|.
TGCGCCAGCAGCTCTGATCAGGGTCTCGGCACTGAAGCTTTCTTT
CASSSDQGLGTEAFF
>TRBD2|TRBV5-5|TRBJ2-2|.
TGTGCCAGCAGCTCGGGGGAAGGACTAGCTGATACCGGGGAGCTGTTTTTT
CASSSGEGLADTGELFF
>TRBD2|TRBV11-2|TRBJ2-7|many
TGTGCCAGCAGCTTAGTTGGGTTAGCGGGACACGAGCAGTACTTC
CASSLVGLAGHEQYF
>TRBD2|TRBV29-1|TRBJ2-5|.
TGCAGCGGTGAGGGGAGGGGGACTAGCGGGAGGGCCCGGGAGACCCAGTACTTC
CSGEGRGTSGRARETQYF
>.|TRBV28|TRBJ2-7|many
TGTGCCAGCAGTTTAGAGAGGGGGGGATCCTACGAGCAGTACTTC
CASSLERGGSYEQYF
>.|TRBV9|TRBJ2-1|.
TGTGCCAGCAGCGTAGAGGGAGAGGATAAGCAGTTCTTC
CASSVEGEDKQFF
>TRBD2|TRBV2|TRBJ2-7|many
TGTGCCAGCTCCCCTGAGGCTAGCGGGCAAATCGAGCAGTACTTC
CASSPEASGQIEQYF
>TRBD2|TRBV28|TRBJ2-3|many
TGTGCCAGCAGTCTTGCGGGAGGGGGTACAGATACGCAGTATTTT
CASSLAGGGTDTQYF
>TRBD1|TRBV15|TRBJ1-1|many
TGTGCCACCAGCAGAGTCAGGGGGAACACTAAAGCTTTCTTT
CATSRVRGNTKAFF
>.|TRBV2|TRBJ1-6|many
TGTGCCAGCAGTGAAGGGACAGATGTCGCACCCCTCCACTTT
CASSEGTDVAPLHF
>.|TRBV9|TRBJ2-1|many
TGTGCCAGCAGCGTAGCCGGGAGTGGGGCTTTTGAGCAGTTCTTC
CASSVAGSGAFEQFF
>TRBD1|TRBV7-9|TRBJ1-4|few
TGTGCCACGGAGACAGGGATGAACGAAAAACTGTTTTTT
CATETGMNEKLFF
>TRBD2|TRBV6-1|TRBJ2-3|many
TGTGCCAGCAGTCCCCCGTTAGCGGGAGGGTTCACAGATACGCAGTATTTT
CASSPPLAGGFTDTQYF
>.|TRBV5-1|TRBJ2-2|many
TGCGCCAGCAGCGAGCGTACGAACACCGGGGAGCTGTTTTTT
CASSERTNTGELFF
>.|TRBV9|TRBJ2-1|many
TGTGCCAGCAGCGTAGAGGGGGGACGCGTCAATGAGCAGTTCTTC
CASSVEGGRVNEQFF
>.|TRBV28|TRBJ2-1|.
TGTGCCAGCACACCCCTCAGGGGGAGCGGGCCTAACAATGAGCAGTTCTTC
CASTPLRGSGPNNEQFF
>.|TRBV7-9|TRBJ1-2|few
TGTGCCAGCAGCCAAAGAGCGGGGGGTGGCTACACCTTC
CASSQRAGGGYTF
>.|TRBV28|TRBJ2-7|many
TGTGCCAGCAGAACAGACAGTAGCGAGCAGTACTTC
CASRTDSSEQYF
>TRBD2|TRBV20-1|TRBJ2-3|.
TGCAGTGCCCGAAGGACTAGCGGGGGAAATACGCAGTATTTT
CSARRTSGGNTQYF
>.|TRBV5-1|TRBJ2-7|many
TGCGCCAGCAGCGATGGCCGTTCCGAGCAGTACTTC
CASSDGRSEQYF
>.|TRBV11-2|TRBJ2-3|many
TGTGCCAGCAGCCCTAGGGGCGGTGGCACAGATACGCAGTATTTT
CASSPRGGGTDTQYF
>.|TRBV6-1|TRBJ2-5|many
TGTGCCAGCAGACCCTGGACTGAAGAGACCCAGTACTTC
CASRPWTEETQYF